Below are 21 T cell receptor beta chains sequenced from a single sample in a study of cytomegalovirus exposure and HLA in healthy donors. Primers: 60 Vbeta forward and 13 Jbeta reverse. Assay: immunoSEQ multiplex PCR; the TCRdb copy retains only in-frame clones and omits some. The sample yields about 140,000 clones, approximately 79% seen once. The sample comprised PBMCs. These receptors originate from a woman aged 45-65 years in good health and CMV-seropositive.

The J gene is TRBJ1-2, the V gene TRBV7-9; 10 bases align to TRBD1. Trimming cost V 5 bases and J 2 bases; bases outside gene matches: 11. This CDR3 spans 17 amino acids. Germline V gives CDR1 SEHNR, CDR2 FQNEAQ (reference sequence). CDR3 amino acids: CASSPRQGAPGNYGYTF. Here the CDR3 DNA reads TGTGCCAGCAGCCCTAGACAGGGGGCGCCGGGGAACTATGGCTACACCTTC.

This chain connects TRBV2 to TRBJ1-1; D not certain. V gave up 7 bases and J gave up 3 bases, with 12 bases separating them. Germline V lookup: CDR1 SNHLY, CDR2 FYNNEI. The CDR3 is made up of 13 amino acids. In DNA form, the CDR3 reads TGTGCCAGCATACAGCGGAGGGACACTGAAGCTTTCTTT. Residues: CASIQRRDTEAFF.

The J gene is TRBJ2-7, the V gene TRBV4-1; TRBD1 matches 10 bases. The V and J ends lost 3 bases and 3 bases, in that order; junction bases with no gene match: 11. CDR1 MGHRA and CDR2 YSYEKL come from the germline V gene. The CDR3 length is 17 residues. CDR3 in DNA: TGCGCCAGCAGCCATAGAGCCGGGACAGGGGTGGTCTACGAGCAGTACTTC. Protein: CASSHRAGTGVVYEQYF.

This chain links TRBV9 with TRBJ2-3; TRBD2 agrees at 8 bases. The CDR3 length is 17 residues. V was clipped by 4 bases and J by 0 bases; unmatched bases: 10. Germline CDR1 SGDLS, CDR2 YYNGEE. The CDR3 coding sequence is TGTGCCAGCAGCCTAGGGAGCGGGGGCCGGAGCACAGATACGCAGTATTTT. This encodes CASSLGSGGRSTDTQYF.

This clone was detected once. The rearrangement links TRBV9 to TRBJ2-2; unclear D gene. Germline-derived CDR1 and CDR2 are SGDLS and YYNGEE. Trimming stripped 0 bases from V and 3 bases from J, with 9 bases between. CDR3 length: 15 residues. This chain's CDR3 is CASSVALSYTGELFF. CDR3 DNA sequence: TGTGCCAGCAGCGTAGCACTGTCCTACACCGGGGAGCTGTTTTTT.

The chain links TRBV27 to TRBJ2-7, with 9 positions matching TRBD1. The CDR3 totals 16 residues. The V gene end was trimmed by 7 bases and the J gene end by 2 bases; junction bases not matched to a gene: 12. Germline CDR1 and CDR2: MNHEY and SMNVEV (reference sequence). The CDR3 region has the DNA TGTGCCAGCATTTCACAGCTGGGACAGGGCCCCTACGAGCAGTACTTC. Its protein is CASISQLGQGPYEQYF.

J is TRBJ2-3 and V is TRBV6-5, with 11 bases that match TRBD2. CDR3 size: 15 residues. V gave up 6 bases and J gave up 1 base; unmatched junction bases: 3. From germline, CDR1 is MNHEY and CDR2 SVGAGI. CDR3 nucleotides: TGTGCCAGCAGGGCACTAGCGGGGGGCACAGATACGCAGTATTTT. Translated, it gives CASRALAGGTDTQYF.

This chain links TRBV5-1 with TRBJ2-1; D possibly corresponds to TRBD2 (6 bases). The length of the CDR3 is 15 residues. Trimming took off 2 bases at V and 7 bases at J, with 16 bases between the two ends. From germline, CDR1 is SGHRS and CDR2 YFSETQ. CDR3 nucleotides: TGCGCCAGCAGCTTCCGACCGGAGGGTAAGAATGAGCAGTTCTTC. It encodes CASSFRPEGKNEQFF.

A few counts support this clone. V usage is TRBV7-9 and J usage is TRBJ2-2; 10 positions agree with TRBD1. The CDR3 runs to 15 residues. V shed 4 bases, J shed 6 bases, and the junction held 5 bases outside the gene matches. Germline V gene data show CDR1 as SEHNR and CDR2 as FQNEAQ (reference sequence). The CDR3 region is CASSSDRGPAGELFF. CDR3 coding DNA: TGTGCCAGCAGCTCAGACAGGGGGCCGGCCGGGGAGCTGTTTTTT.

The chain combines TRBV6-6 with TRBJ1-3, with 7 nucleotides matching TRBD1. The CDR3 runs 15 residues. Trimming took 6 bases from V and 0 from J; bases not matched to a gene: 5. CDR1 is MNHNY and CDR2 is SVGAGI in the germline V gene (reference sequence). CDR3 bases: TGTGCCAGCAGGGGCGGACAGGTCTCTGGAAACACCATATATTTT. It translates to CASRGGQVSGNTIYF.

A note on this clone: A read error may produce the germline difference seen at one junction end. V gene TRBV7-7 combines with J gene TRBJ2-2, with 9 bases identical to TRBD1. This CDR3 is built from 16 residues. Germline V lookup: CDR1 SSHAT, CDR2 FNYEAQ (reference sequence). CDR3 DNA sequence: TGTGCTAGCAGCTTAGCGGACAGGGGTAGTGCCGGGGAGCTGTTTTTT. Residues: CASSLADRGSAGELFF.

The sample holds a few counts of this clone. V and J are TRBV12-2 and TRBJ1-6; the table's D call, TRBD1, has no DNA check behind it. TRBV12-2 is listed as a pseudogene. The CDR3 is made up of 15 amino acids. The CDR3 DNA follows: TGTGCAAGTCGCTTCCGGACAGGGGGGAATTCACCCCTCCACTTT. Protein product: CASRFRTGGNSPLHF.

This clone was seen a single time. The chain couples TRBV19 to TRBJ2-3, with D tentatively TRBD2 (6 bases). The V end lost 7 bases, the J end lost 6 bases, and 11 bases lay between the germline ends. The CDR3 covers 12 residues. The germline CDR1 and CDR2 sequences are LNHDA and SQIVND (reference sequence). The chain's CDR3 is CASTAAGDTQYF. Here the CDR3 DNA reads TGTGCCAGTACCGCTGCGGGGGATACGCAGTATTTT.

The V gene is TRBV7-8, the J gene TRBJ2-3, with 15 bases fitting TRBD2. Germline trimming cut 5 bases from V and 6 bases from J; bases unmatched to any gene: 9. The CDR3 contains 17 residues. CDR1 is SGHVS, CDR2 FQNEAQ, per germline. CDR3 bases: TGTGCCAGCAGCATACGGACTAGCGGGGGGGCTGGGGATACGCAGTATTTT. It is translated as CASSIRTSGGAGDTQYF.

V is TRBV19 and J is TRBJ1-4; no reliable D call. V was trimmed by 5 bases and J by 4 bases, leaving 11 bases between them. Germline assignment: CDR1 LNHDA and CDR2 SQIVND (reference sequence). This CDR3 has 14 amino acids. CDR3 amino acids: CASSEVEINEKLFF. Written as DNA, the CDR3 is TGTGCCAGTAGTGAGGTCGAAATTAATGAAAAACTGTTTTTT.

V is TRBV5-5 and J is TRBJ2-2; D is undetermined. The CDR3 consists of 18 residues. CDR1 is SGHKS and CDR2 is YYEKEE in the germline V gene (reference sequence). The V end was cut by 1 base, the J end by 7 bases, with 23 bases between. The CDR3 protein is CASSLYVQGDTFNGELFF. The CDR3 region has the DNA TGTGCCAGCAGCTTGTATGTGCAAGGAGATACTTTCAACGGGGAGCTGTTTTTT. The complete variable domain, with remaining parts taken from reference TRBV5-5 and TRBJ2-2, reads DAGVTQSPTHLIKTRGQQVTLRCSPISGHKSVSWYQQVLGQGPQFIFQYYEKEERGRGNFPDRFSARQFPNYSSELNVNALLLGDSALYLCASSLYVQGDTFNGELFFGEGSRLTVL.

As for this clone: Other DNA sequences in the same sample also yield this CDR3. The V call is TRBV5-1, the J call TRBJ1-6, with D possibly being TRBD1 (5 bases). Germline CDR1 is SGHRS and CDR2 is YFSETQ. Trimming took 4 bases from V and 8 from J, leaving 10 bases between them. The CDR3 covers 13 residues. The CDR3 reads CASSLGTDSPLHF. Written as DNA, the CDR3 is TGCGCCAGCAGCCTAGGGACTGATTCACCCCTCCACTTT.

Only one count was recorded for this clone. The chain uses TRBV12-5 and TRBJ1-3, with TRBD1 matching over 7 bases. Germline V lookup: CDR1 LGHNT, CDR2 FRNRAP. The CDR3 spans 15 residues. The ends lost 2 bases at V and 3 bases at J; junction bases unmatched: 4. The CDR3 nucleotides read TGTGCTAGTGGTTTGCAAGGGACAGTTGGAAACACCATATATTTT. Protein sequence: CASGLQGTVGNTIYF.

The V and J genes are TRBV5-4 and TRBJ1-3; 7 nucleotides match TRBD1. The CDR3 is made up of 15 amino acids. After removal of 2 bases from V and 0 bases from J, the junction contained 2 bases not matched to a gene. The germline V gene encodes CDR1 SGHNT and CDR2 YYREEE (reference sequence). The CDR3: CASSFGQDSGNTIYF. The CDR3 nucleotides are TGTGCCAGCAGCTTCGGACAGGACTCTGGAAACACCATATATTTT.

This sequence joins TRBV6-5 and TRBJ1-3; 8 bases line up with TRBD1. The germline V gene encodes CDR1 MNHEY and CDR2 SVGAGI. V gave up 5 bases and J gave up 4 bases; unmatched junction bases: 4. This CDR3 contains 14 residues. In DNA form, the CDR3 reads TGTGCCAGCAGTCTCAGGGGGCTCGGAAACACCATATATTTT. Its translation is CASSLRGLGNTIYF.

This clone appeared a single time. The CDR3 loop is CASSVWAQGGELFF. The DNA of the CDR3 is TGTGCCAGCAGTGTGTGGGCTCAGGGCGGGGAGCTGTTTTTT. The chain combines TRBV2 with TRBJ2-2; D is possibly TRBD1 (5 bases). V lost 4 bases, J lost 7 bases, and 13 bases lay in between. The CDR3 length is 14 residues. Per germline, CDR1 SNHLY and CDR2 FYNNEI.